The clone carrying this T cell receptor (beta chain) was found a few times. Its antigen is not identified. All patients picked for sequencing had shown, by flow cytometry, an expansion of CD8+CD57+ cells. Patients, without exception, had severe acquired aplastic anemia. The data are from a study of CD8+CD57+ T cells in acquired aplastic anemia. Findings of the study overall: About 30 shared CD8+ CDR3s appeared highly expressed within patients' immunodominant clones. Patients versus controls showed no significant CD8+ Simpson's diversity difference.

Template material for TCR beta VDJ and CDR3 profiling consisted of genomic DNA. TCRdb fed the reads into MiXCR, producing one record per CDR3 protein. The sample yields 450,000 to 600,000 distinct CDR3 sequences, around 32% seen once. The material sequenced was sorted CD4+, CD8+, or CD8+CD57+ T cells (not recorded which) from PBMCs. The source of this sequence is a human donor with aplastic anemia.

The CDR3 region has the DNA TGTGCCAGTAGTATTGGTTTGGCGGGAGTCATCCTCAATGAGCAGTTCTTC. Amino acid sequence: CASSIGLAGVILNEQFF. The rearrangement links TRBV19 to TRBJ2-1; 7 bases match TRBD2. J lost 6 bases, V lost 3 bases, and 14 bases had no gene match. Germline CDR1 is LNHDA and CDR2 is SQIVND (reference sequence). This CDR3 region has 17 residues.